A selection of T cell receptor beta chains follows, all from one sample in a study of shared clonotypes between healthy human individuals. Using immunoSEQ multiplex PCR, the repertoire was profiled, and TCRdb retains in-frame clones only, with some absent. The data contain 950,000 to 1,300,000 clones, about 75% of them seen just once; the ten biggest clones take up roughly 1.4%. Sequencing was carried out using memory CD4+ T cells sorted from blood. Receptors originate from a man younger than 35 in good health. Each CDR3 is given with its conserved first and last residue. The D gene is left open where the match is weak. Not every row has a clone size; where given, it reads once, few, many or a size class.

D,V,J,size,DNA,CDR3
TRBD2,TRBV7-9,TRBJ2-3,.,TGTGCCAGCAGCCCGGGACTAGCGGGAGGGAGGATAAGCACAGATACGCAGTATTTT,CASSPGLAGGRISTDTQYF
.,TRBV5-1,TRBJ1-4,.,TGCGCCTGCTCTGAAGGACAGAATGAAAAACTGTTTTTT,CACSEGQNEKLFF
.,TRBV4-3,TRBJ2-3,.,TGCGCCAGCAGCCAGGAATTGACAGATACGCAGTATTTT,CASSQELTDTQYF
TRBD1,TRBV15,TRBJ2-2,.,TGTGCCACCAGCAGAGACAGGGGGCAAGGCACCGGGGAGCTGTTTTTT,CATSRDRGQGTGELFF
.,TRBV7-6,TRBJ2-3,.,TGTGCCAGCAGCGGGGGGGCGGGAGCGGTAGATACGCAGTATTTT,CASSGGAGAVDTQYF
.,TRBV14,TRBJ1-1,few,TGTGCCAGCAGCCAGGCACAACGGGGACGGAGGAACACTGAAGCTTTCTTT,CASSQAQRGRRNTEAFF
TRBD1,TRBV10-1,TRBJ2-7,.,TGCGCCAGCAGTGACCCGACCGGGACAGGGGCCACCTACGAGCAGTACTTC,CASSDPTGTGATYEQYF
TRBD2,TRBV11-2,TRBJ2-3,many,TGTGCCAGCAGCTTAAGCGGGAGATCGACAGATACGCAGTATTTT,CASSLSGRSTDTQYF
TRBD1,TRBV19,TRBJ1-6,.,TGTGCCAGTACGGGACAGTACACTGCACCCCTCCACTTT,CASTGQYTAPLHF
.,TRBV7-8,TRBJ1-4,.,TGTGCCAGCAGCATGACAGGTTTTAATGAAAAACTGTTTTTT,CASSMTGFNEKLFF
.,TRBV18,TRBJ1-2,.,TGTGCCAGCTCACCGGCCGAGGGCAACTATGGCTACACCTTC,CASSPAEGNYGYTF
.,TRBV4-3,TRBJ2-7,.,TGCGCCAGCAGCCAGGCATGGGGCGACCCCCCTTCCGAGCAGTACTTC,CASSQAWGDPPSEQYF
.,TRBV6-5,TRBJ2-2,once,TGTGCCAGCAGAGCTTCGGCCGGGGAGCTGTTTTTT,CASRASAGELFF
TRBD1,TRBV4-2,TRBJ2-7,.,TGTGCCAGCAGCCAAGAGGGACAGGGAGCCGAGCAGTACTTC,CASSQEGQGAEQYF
TRBD2,TRBV7-8,TRBJ2-3,.,TGTGCCAGCAGCTCCCGACTAGCGGGAGTGAGCACAGATACGCAGTATTTT,CASSSRLAGVSTDTQYF
.,TRBV28,TRBJ1-2,once,TGTGCCAGCAGTCCCCCGGGCGGTCTCTATGGCTACACCTTC,CASSPPGGLYGYTF
.,TRBV7-2,TRBJ2-6,.,TGTGCCAGCGGGATCGGGGGGGCCAACGTCCTGACTTTC,CASGIGGANVLTF
TRBD2,TRBV7-2,TRBJ2-1,.,TGTGCCAGCAGCTTAGGTAGCGGGAGAGTTAATGAGCAGTTCTTC,CASSLGSGRVNEQFF
TRBD2,TRBV7-9,TRBJ2-1,.,TGTGCCAGCAGAGGACTAGCGGGAGAGCAGTTCTTC,CASRGLAGEQFF
.,TRBV7-2,TRBJ2-7,.,TGTGCCAGCAGCCCCCGGACGTCGCACGAGCAGTACTTC,CASSPRTSHEQYF
TRBD1,TRBV5-1,TRBJ1-2,.,TGCGCCAGCAGCTTCTCCGGGACAGGGGGTTCAAGGGATGGCTACACCTTC,CASSFSGTGGSRDGYTF
.,TRBV5-5,TRBJ2-2,.,TGTGCCAGCAGCTTGGTCGGGATCACCGGGGAGCTGTTTTTT,CASSLVGITGELFF
TRBD1,TRBV6-1,TRBJ1-5,.,TGTGCCAGCAGTGTAACAGGGGGCGTTTCGAATCAGCCCCAGCATTTT,CASSVTGGVSNQPQHF
.,TRBV4-1,TRBJ2-1,.,TGCGCCAGCAGCCAACCTGCTAGAATGCATGAGCAGTTCTTC,CASSQPARMHEQFF
.,TRBV7-9,TRBJ2-4,.,TGTGCCAGCAGCCCCAACACAGGGGCCAAAAACATTCAGTACTTC,CASSPNTGAKNIQYF
TRBD2,TRBV11-2,TRBJ2-1,few,TGTGCCAGCAGCCCCCTGTGGGGAGGGGACAATGAGCAGTTCTTC,CASSPLWGGDNEQFF